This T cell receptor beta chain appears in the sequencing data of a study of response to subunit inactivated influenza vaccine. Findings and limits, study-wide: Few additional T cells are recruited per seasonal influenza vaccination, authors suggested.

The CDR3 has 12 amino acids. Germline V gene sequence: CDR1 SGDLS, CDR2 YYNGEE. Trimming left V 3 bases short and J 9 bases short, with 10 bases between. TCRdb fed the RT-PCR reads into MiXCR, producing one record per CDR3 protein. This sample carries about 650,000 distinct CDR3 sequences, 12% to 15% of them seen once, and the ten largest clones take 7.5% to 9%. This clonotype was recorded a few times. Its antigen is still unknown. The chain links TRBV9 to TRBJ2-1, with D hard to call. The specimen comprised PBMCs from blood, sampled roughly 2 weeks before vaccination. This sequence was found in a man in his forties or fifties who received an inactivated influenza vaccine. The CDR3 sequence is CASSETLGEQFF. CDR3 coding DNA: TGTGCCAGCAGCGAGACCCTCGGTGAGCAGTTCTTC.